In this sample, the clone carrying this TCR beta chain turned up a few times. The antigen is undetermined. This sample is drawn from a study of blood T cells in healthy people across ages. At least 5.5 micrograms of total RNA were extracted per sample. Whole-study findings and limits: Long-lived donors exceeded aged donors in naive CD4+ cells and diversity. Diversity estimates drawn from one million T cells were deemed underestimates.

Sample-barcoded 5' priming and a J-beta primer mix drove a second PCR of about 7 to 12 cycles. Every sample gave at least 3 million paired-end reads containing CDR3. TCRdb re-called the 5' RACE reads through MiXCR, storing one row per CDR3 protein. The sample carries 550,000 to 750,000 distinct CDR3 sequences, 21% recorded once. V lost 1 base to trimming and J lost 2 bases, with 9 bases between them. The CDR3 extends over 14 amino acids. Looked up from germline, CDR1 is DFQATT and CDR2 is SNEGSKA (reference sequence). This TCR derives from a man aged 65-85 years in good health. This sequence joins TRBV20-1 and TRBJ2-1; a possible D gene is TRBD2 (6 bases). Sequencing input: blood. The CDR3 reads CSARASATYNEQFF. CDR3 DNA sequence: TGCAGTGCTAGAGCTAGCGCAACCTACAATGAGCAGTTCTTC.